The present T cell receptor (beta chain) was sequenced within a study of cytomegalovirus exposure and HLA in healthy donors. This clone is a singleton in its sample. Antigen specificity is unknown. Findings and limits, study-wide: Cytomegalovirus-associated status was assigned to about 180 TCR beta chains. In an earlier analysis, in 620 or so donors, most V segments appeared productive either ~90% or ~30% of the time. An Asian-associated ancestry cluster reportedly showed fewer N-insertions than the approximately 660-donor mean in a later analysis. Researchers reported that a few CMV-associated chains were confirmed in vitro as CMV antigen-specific.

It was with 60 Vbeta and 13 Jbeta primers that the PCR ran. Profiling relied on immunoSEQ multiplex PCR, and the TCRdb table lists in-frame clones only, not all of them. Of 170,000 or so clones in the sample, approximately 84% are singletons; the top ten hold around 0.37%. Germline V lookup: CDR1 SGHRS, CDR2 YFSETQ. V shed 2 bases and J shed 5 bases, with 7 bases lying between them. This CDR3 comprises 12 residues. The sequence was obtained from a boy aged 2 to 10 in good health and CMV-seronegative. The V gene is TRBV5-1, the J gene TRBJ1-1, with D possibly matching TRBD1 (5 bases). The sample was PBMCs. The CDR3 nucleotides are TGCGCCAGCAGCTTTTCAGGGACTGAAGCTTTCTTT. Translated, it gives CASSFSGTEAFF.